This TCR beta chain came from a study of T cells in tumors after PD-1 blockade. In the study overall: A subset received ongoing vismodegib 150 mg daily alongside anti-PD-1 therapy.

Per germline, CDR1 SGHDN and CDR2 FVKESK. Deletions cut 4 bases from V and 8 bases from J, with 9 bases between. This CDR3 region has 12 residues. The repertoire was sequenced with immunoSEQ multiplex PCR; TCRdb's copy has only in-frame clones and lacks some. This table has about 33,000 clones, around four fifths appearing once. V is TRBV14 and J is TRBJ2-1; D is ambiguous. The specimen comprised PBMCs, sampled before anti-PD-1 treatment. This TCR was recovered from a human donor with basal cell carcinoma. The CDR3 region is CASSRTGYEQFF. The CDR3 DNA is TGTGCCAGCAGCCGCACGGGCTATGAGCAGTTCTTC.